Described below is a single T cell receptor beta chain sequence and its context. Unique molecular identifiers tagged the TCRbeta library. TCRdb re-called the PCR reads through MiXCR, storing one row per CDR3 protein. The repertoire holds about 370,000 distinct CDR3 sequences, with about a fifth as singletons. The data stem from a study of T-cell reconstitution after alpha-beta-depleted transplantation in children. Germline trimming cut 3 bases from V and 5 bases from J; bases unmatched to any gene: 10. Germline V gives CDR1 SGHTA, CDR2 FQGNSA. The CDR3 extends over 16 amino acids. This chain uses TRBV7-2 with TRBJ2-5; 9 bases align to TRBD2. This receptor was identified in a human donor who donated a stem cell graft to a child with acute myeloid leukemia. This specimen consisted of PBMCs from the stem cell graft donor, obtained from the stem cell graft. CDR3 sequence reads: CASSFFPRGGTETQYF. The CDR3 bases are TGTGCCAGCAGCTTCTTTCCGCGGGGGGGTACGGAGACCCAGTACTTC.